The 20 T cell receptor beta chains below were found in one sample sequenced in a study of CD8+CD57+ T cells in acquired aplastic anemia. Patients picked for sequencing had shown CD8+CD57+ cell expansion detected by flow cytometry. According to the study, genomic DNA was the template for TCR beta VDJ and CDR3 profiling. TCRdb reprocessed the reads via MiXCR and lists one record per CDR3 protein. The top ten hold around three fifths of the sample, which has under 250,000 distinct CDR3 sequences, roughly two thirds seen once. What was sequenced was sorted CD4+, CD8+, or CD8+CD57+ T cells (not recorded which) from PBMCs. These receptors were collected from a human donor with aplastic anemia.

This chain links TRBV20-1 with TRBJ1-4, with TRBD1 identical over 8 bases. The trim removed 3 bases at V and 7 bases at J, leaving 7 bases unmatched. This CDR3 comprises 14 residues. The germline CDR1 and CDR2 sequences are DFQATT and SNEGSKA (reference sequence). The CDR3 region is CSASSTGEGEKLFF. The CDR3 DNA reads as TGCAGTGCTAGCTCGACAGGGGAAGGTGAAAAACTGTTTTTT.

This clonotype was found a few times. This chain joins TRBV10-3 and TRBJ2-1; D assignment may be TRBD1 or TRBD2 (7 bases each). The CDR3 loop spans 14 amino acids. Germline assignment: CDR1 ENHRY and CDR2 SYGVKD. V gave up 4 bases and J gave up 5 bases, with 12 bases separating them. CDR3 nucleotide sequence: TGTGCCATCAGTGGTCAGGGGGGGAACAATGAGCAGTTCTTC. This translates into CAISGQGGNNEQFF.

The rearrangement links TRBV20-1 to TRBJ2-1; D remains unclear. The germline V gene has CDR1 DFQATT and CDR2 SNEGSKA (reference sequence). The V end was cut by 3 bases, the J end by 0 bases, with 12 bases between. The CDR3 totals 15 residues. The CDR3 sequence is CSARGLSSSYNEQFF. DNA of the CDR3: TGCAGTGCTAGGGGTCTCTCGAGCTCCTACAATGAGCAGTTCTTC.

The chain joins TRBV7-8 to TRBJ2-3, with a possible D match to TRBD1 (6 bases). CDR1 SGHVS and CDR2 FQNEAQ come from the germline V gene. This CDR3 contains 14 residues. The ends were cut back, 5 bases at V and 0 bases at J, with 9 bases in the middle. The CDR3 here is CASSQGPSTDTQYF. In nucleotides, the CDR3 is TGTGCCAGCAGCCAGGGGCCTAGCACAGATACGCAGTATTTT.

The V call is TRBV2, the J call TRBJ1-3; no clear D gene. Germline assignment: CDR1 SNHLY and CDR2 FYNNEI. This CDR3 region has 14 residues. Trimming cost V 3 bases and J 1 base, with 7 bases left between them. Here the CDR3 reads CASSEWESGNTIYF. The DNA of the CDR3 is TGTGCCAGCAGTGAGTGGGAGTCTGGAAACACCATATATTTT.

The chain uses TRBV4-1 and TRBJ2-7; TRBD2 matches at 13 bases. Germline-derived CDR1 and CDR2 are MGHRA and YSYEKL. The CDR3 is 16 residues long. V shed 6 bases, J shed 3 bases, and the junction held 8 bases outside the gene matches. CDR3 sequence reads: CASSPGLAGDLYEQYF. CDR3 DNA: TGCGCCAGCAGTCCAGGACTAGCGGGAGACCTCTACGAGCAGTACTTC.

The CDR3 region is CASSVGSSYEQYF. The CDR3 nucleotides are TGTGCCAGCAGCGTAGGAAGTAGCTACGAGCAGTACTTC. The gene calls are TRBV9 and TRBJ2-7; D is undetermined. This CDR3 region has 13 residues. Trimming cost V 0 bases and J 3 bases, with 7 bases left between them. The V gene's germline CDR1 is SGDLS and CDR2 YYNGEE.

The table lists this clonotype with a count of one. The rearrangement links TRBV5-1 to TRBJ1-4, with 7 positions matching TRBD1. Germline V gives CDR1 SGHRS, CDR2 YFSETQ. V shed 4 bases and J 4 bases; nucleotides not matched to a gene: 7. CDR3 length equals 15 residues. The CDR3 reads CASSRGTDDNEKLFF. The CDR3, as DNA: TGCGCCAGCAGCCGAGGGACAGATGATAATGAAAAACTGTTTTTT.

The CDR3 is CATARNTGELFF. DNA of the CDR3: TGTGCCACCGCCAGAAACACCGGGGAGCTGTTTTTT. This rearrangement joins TRBV24-1 to TRBJ2-2; D is unresolved. Germline V gene lookup returns CDR1 KGHDR and CDR2 SFDVKD. The CDR3 loop spans 12 amino acids. With 9 bases removed from V and 2 bases from J, the gap between germline ends came to 6 bases.

This clonotype occurred many times. The chain joins TRBV12-3 or TRBV12-4 to TRBJ2-3; 11 bases agree with TRBD2. With 6 bases clipped from V and 3 bases from J, the junction kept 2 bases outside the gene matches. The CDR3 length is 14 residues. CDR3 residues: CASRSSGGTDTQYF. DNA of the CDR3: TGTGCCAGCAGATCTAGCGGGGGGACAGATACGCAGTATTTT.

The rearrangement links TRBV2 to TRBJ1-1; D not certain. CDR1 is SNHLY and CDR2 is FYNNEI in the germline V gene. This CDR3 region has 14 residues. V was clipped by 9 bases and J by 7 bases, with 21 bases between them. The CDR3 loop reads CARRREDGLNEAFF. The CDR3 bases are TGTGCCAGACGAAGAGAGGACGGGCTTAATGAAGCTTTCTTT.

The rearrangement links TRBV5-8 to TRBJ2-7; 9 positions agree with TRBD2. V was pared by 2 bases and J by 6 bases, with 3 bases of the junction left unmatched. The CDR3 totals 13 residues. CDR1 and CDR2 (germline): SGHTS, YDEGEE. The CDR3 here is CASSFGLASEQYF. CDR3 sequence (DNA): TGTGCCAGCAGCTTTGGACTAGCGAGCGAGCAGTACTTC.

This clonotype has only a few counts. The genes are TRBV15 and TRBJ2-7; D unclear. The CDR3 length is 14 residues. V was clipped by 1 base and J by 2 bases, with 9 bases between them. Germline loops: CDR1 LNHNV, CDR2 YYDKDF (reference sequence). CDR3: CATSRGNGPYEQYF. The CDR3 nucleotides read TGTGCCACCAGCAGAGGAAACGGACCCTACGAGCAGTACTTC.

The chain carries TRBV10-1 and TRBJ2-2; 13 bases map to TRBD2. V dropped 4 bases and J dropped 6; count of bases not matched to a gene: 2. The CDR3 has 15 residues. The germline V gene has CDR1 WNHNN and CDR2 SYGVQD (reference sequence). The DNA for the CDR3 is TGCGCCAGCAGTGCCGGGACTAGCGGGGCCGGGGAGCTGTTTTTT. This translates into CASSAGTSGAGELFF.

This chain joins TRBV25-1 and TRBJ1-2; D is possibly TRBD1 (5 bases). The CDR3 runs 14 residues. Trimming removed 5 bases at V and 11 bases at J, with 21 bases between. Germline V lookup: CDR1 MGHDK, CDR2 SYGVNS. The CDR3 bases are TGTGCCAGCAGTTTTAAGACAGATTCAGTCCGTTACACCTTC. Translation gives CASSFKTDSVRYTF.

The sample holds one count of this clonotype. The J gene is TRBJ2-2, the V gene TRBV7-3, with 10 bases lining up with TRBD1. Germline trimming cut 1 base from V and 5 bases from J; bases unmatched to any gene: 1. From germline, CDR1 is SGHTA and CDR2 FQGTGA. This CDR3 has 15 amino acids. CDR3 in DNA: TGTGCCAGCAGCTTAAGGACAGGGGGTACCGGGGAGCTGTTTTTT. As protein: CASSLRTGGTGELFF.

This sequence joins TRBV7-2 and TRBJ2-7; TRBD2 might be the D (7 bases). Trimming removed 5 bases at V and 1 base at J, with 12 bases between. Germline lookup yields CDR1 SGHTA and CDR2 FQGNSA. The CDR3 covers 14 residues. CDR3 sequence reads: CASSPRGASYEQYF. Here the CDR3 DNA reads TGTGCCAGCAGCCCCCGGGGGGCTTCCTACGAGCAGTACTTC.

The chain couples TRBV20-1 to TRBJ1-1; D is unresolved. Germline V gene data show CDR1 as DFQATT and CDR2 as SNEGSKA (reference sequence). The V end was cut by 8 bases, the J end by 0 bases, with 10 bases between. The CDR3 extends over 12 amino acids. CDR3 DNA: TGCAGTCCCCAGGAGATGAACACTGAAGCTTTCTTT. Translating it yields CSPQEMNTEAFF.

The chain uses TRBV5-1 and TRBJ2-1, with 9 bases aligning to TRBD1. CDR1 SGHRS and CDR2 YFSETQ come from the germline V gene. This CDR3 is built from 16 residues. The V gene end was trimmed by 0 bases and the J gene end by 2 bases; junction bases not matched to a gene: 3. The CDR3 region is CASSLGTGVAYNEQFF. CDR3 sequence (DNA): TGCGCCAGCAGCTTGGGGACAGGGGTGGCCTACAATGAGCAGTTCTTC.

This chain links TRBV7-9 with TRBJ1-4; D remains ambiguous. CDR1 and CDR2 (germline): SEHNR, FQNEAQ (reference sequence). This CDR3 is built from 13 residues. Trimming cost V 1 base and J 7 bases, with 7 bases left between them. The CDR3 spells CASSLGDFEKLFF. The CDR3, as DNA: TGTGCCAGCAGCTTAGGCGACTTTGAAAAACTGTTTTTT. Variable domain in full (rest from reference TRBV7-9 and TRBJ1-4): DTGVSQNPRHKITKRGQNVTFRCDPISEHNRLYWYRQTLGQGPEFLTYFQNEAQLEKSRLLSDRFSAERPKGSFSTLEIQRTEQGDSAMYLCASSLGDFEKLFFGSGTQLSVL.